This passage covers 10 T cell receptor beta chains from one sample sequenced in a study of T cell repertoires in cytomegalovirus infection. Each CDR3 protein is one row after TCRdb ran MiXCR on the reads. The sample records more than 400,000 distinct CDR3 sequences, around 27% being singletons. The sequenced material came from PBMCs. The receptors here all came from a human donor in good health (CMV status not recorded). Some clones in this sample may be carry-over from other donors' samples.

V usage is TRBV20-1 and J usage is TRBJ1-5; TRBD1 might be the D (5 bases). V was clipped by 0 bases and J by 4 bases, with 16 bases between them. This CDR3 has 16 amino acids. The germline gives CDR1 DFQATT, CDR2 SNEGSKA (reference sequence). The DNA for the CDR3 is TGCAGTGCTAGAGAACCCGCAGGGCCAGCTAATCAGCCCCAGCATTTT. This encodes CSAREPAGPANQPQHF.

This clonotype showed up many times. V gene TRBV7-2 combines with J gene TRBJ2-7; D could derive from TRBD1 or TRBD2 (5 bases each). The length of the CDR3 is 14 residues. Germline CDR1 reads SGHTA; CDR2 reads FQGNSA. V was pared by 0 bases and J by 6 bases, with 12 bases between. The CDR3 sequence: CASSLAGLASEQYF. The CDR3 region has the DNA TGTGCCAGCAGCTTAGCGGGGCTAGCTTCCGAGCAGTACTTC.

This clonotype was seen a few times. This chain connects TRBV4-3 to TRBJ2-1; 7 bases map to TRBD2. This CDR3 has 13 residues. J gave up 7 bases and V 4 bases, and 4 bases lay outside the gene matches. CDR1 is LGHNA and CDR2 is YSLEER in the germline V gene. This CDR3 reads CASSPISGNEQFF. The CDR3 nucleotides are TGCGCCAGCAGCCCAATTAGCGGGAATGAGCAGTTCTTC.

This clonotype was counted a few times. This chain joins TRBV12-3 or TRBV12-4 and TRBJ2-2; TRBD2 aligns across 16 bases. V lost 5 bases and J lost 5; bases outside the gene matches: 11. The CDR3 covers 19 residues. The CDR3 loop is CASSKPRGTSGGETGELFF. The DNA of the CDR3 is TGTGCCAGCAGTAAACCTCGGGGGACTAGCGGGGGGGAAACCGGGGAGCTGTTTTTT.

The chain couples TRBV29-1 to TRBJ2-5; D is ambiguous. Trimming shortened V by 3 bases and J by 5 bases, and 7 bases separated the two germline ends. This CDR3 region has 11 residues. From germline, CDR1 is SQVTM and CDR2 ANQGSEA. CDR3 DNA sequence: TGCAGCGTTGACCTAGTGGAGACCCAGTACTTC. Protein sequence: CSVDLVETQYF.

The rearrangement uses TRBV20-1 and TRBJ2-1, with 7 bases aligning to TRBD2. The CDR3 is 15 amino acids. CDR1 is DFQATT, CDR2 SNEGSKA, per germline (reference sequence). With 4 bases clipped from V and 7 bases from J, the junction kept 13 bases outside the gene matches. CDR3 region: CSATGLSARGNEQFF. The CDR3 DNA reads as TGCAGTGCTACGGGACTATCCGCTCGGGGGAATGAGCAGTTCTTC.

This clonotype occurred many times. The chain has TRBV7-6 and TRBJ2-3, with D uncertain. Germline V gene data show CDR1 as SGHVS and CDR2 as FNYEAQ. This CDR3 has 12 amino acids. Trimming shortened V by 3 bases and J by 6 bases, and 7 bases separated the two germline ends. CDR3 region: CASSFRQDTQYF. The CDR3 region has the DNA TGTGCCAGCAGCTTCCGGCAGGATACGCAGTATTTT.

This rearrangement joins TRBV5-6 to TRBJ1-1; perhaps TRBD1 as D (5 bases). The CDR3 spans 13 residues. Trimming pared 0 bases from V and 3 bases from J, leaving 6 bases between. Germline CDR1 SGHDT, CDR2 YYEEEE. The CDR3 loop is CASSLGQYTEAFF. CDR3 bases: TGTGCCAGCAGCTTGGGACAGTACACTGAAGCTTTCTTT.

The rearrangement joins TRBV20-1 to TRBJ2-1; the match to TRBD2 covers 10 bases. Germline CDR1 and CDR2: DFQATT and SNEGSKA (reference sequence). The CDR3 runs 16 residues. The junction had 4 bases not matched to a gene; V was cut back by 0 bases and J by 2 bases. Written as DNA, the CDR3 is TGCAGTGCTAGAGATTGGACTAGCGGAACCTACAATGAGCAGTTCTTC. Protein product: CSARDWTSGTYNEQFF.

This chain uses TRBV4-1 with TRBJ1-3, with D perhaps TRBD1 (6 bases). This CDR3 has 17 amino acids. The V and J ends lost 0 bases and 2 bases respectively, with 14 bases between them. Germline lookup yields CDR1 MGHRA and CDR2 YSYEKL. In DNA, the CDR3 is TGCGCCAGCAGCCAAGATCTTAGCGGGACACCTGGAAACACCATATATTTT. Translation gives CASSQDLSGTPGNTIYF.